The rows below give T cell receptor beta chains drawn from one sample of a study of T cells in Graves' hyperthyroidism and ophthalmopathy. TCRdb independently ran MiXCR on the multiplex PCR reads; one entry per CDR3 protein. Altogether around 500,000 distinct CDR3 sequences are present, 13% to 15% being singletons, with the ten largest covering roughly 17%. Source material: blood. These receptors originate from a woman between 18 and 29 years old with Graves' hyperthyroidism. Both conserved end residues are part of each CDR3. Fields, in order: V gene, J gene, CDR3 protein.

TRBV24-1	TRBJ2-3	CATSDPGQRSTDTQYF
TRBV5-5	TRBJ2-7	CACSSQGFYEQYF
TRBV2	TRBJ2-5	CASSESKLPLETQYF
TRBV18	TRBJ2-2	CASSLTETTGELFF
TRBV5-1	TRBJ2-1	CASSSPEGNEQFF
TRBV6-1	TRBJ2-3	CASRGTSGRSLGDTQYF
TRBV20-1	TRBJ1-1	CSALGDQLEAFF
TRBV30	TRBJ2-1	CAWTRGRAQIYNEQFF
TRBV30	TRBJ2-4	CAWSPGLAGGGFWYF
TRBV6-2/TRBV6-3	TRBJ2-3	CASSPQAYTDTQYF
TRBV29-1	TRBJ1-1	CSVRAVTEAFF
TRBV3-1	TRBJ1-6	CASTLDNSPLHF
TRBV5-1	TRBJ1-1	CASSSQTDSRRTEAFF
TRBV14	TRBJ1-6	CASSHLPPGVNSPLHF
TRBV27	TRBJ1-5	CASSSLPGRNQPQHF
TRBV5-1	TRBJ1-1	CASSLGGGGTEAFF
TRBV11-3	TRBJ2-2	CASSLGPMSTGELFF
TRBV14	TRBJ1-4	CASSQAAGGYEKLFF
TRBV7-3	TRBJ2-7	CASTPTPGGEQYF
TRBV11-2	TRBJ1-1	CASSLDPRSTEAFF
TRBV6-2/TRBV6-3	TRBJ2-7	CASSFGRTLSYEQYF
TRBV4-1	TRBJ2-7	CASSEPREPGYEQYF
TRBV7-9	TRBJ2-1	CASSSLVSGRRYNEQFF
TRBV6-5	TRBJ1-1	CASSSWGDNTEAFF
TRBV3-1	TRBJ1-1	CASSRWTGTPEAFF
TRBV7-2	TRBJ2-1	CASSSGLAGPYNEQFF
TRBV3-1	TRBJ1-1	CASSQAQGRSEAFF
TRBV11-1	TRBJ1-4	CASSATGLRNGKLFF
TRBV4-1	TRBJ2-3	CASSQGASWDTQYF
TRBV6-5	TRBJ2-3	CASSYLPGASGSTDTQYF
TRBV20-1	TRBJ2-5	CSARGLAMQETQYF
TRBV18	TRBJ2-5	CASSPQGALGETQYF
TRBV12-3/TRBV12-4	TRBJ2-5	CASSQWDSPGETQYF
TRBV24-1	TRBJ2-1	CATSDSYSGSSYNEQFF
TRBV5-4	TRBJ2-1	CASSLSGRPDKYNEQFF
TRBV3-1	TRBJ1-3	CASSSNRDSGNTIYF
TRBV3-1	TRBJ2-7	CASSQGLAYEQYF
TRBV20-1	TRBJ2-2	CSARDLIGSVTGELFF
TRBV20-1	TRBJ1-2	CSANGVNGYTF
TRBV12-3/TRBV12-4	TRBJ2-6	CASSWAGRLSGANVLTF
TRBV27	TRBJ2-1	CARDSNEQFF
TRBV15	TRBJ1-2	CATSREGSLQYYGYTF
TRBV6-1	TRBJ2-3	CASNRGYTDTQYF
TRBV29-1	TRBJ1-1	CSVERGKTEAFF
TRBV7-2	TRBJ1-2	CASSQRQGEYGYTF
TRBV3-1	TRBJ2-1	CASSRYLAGAGNEQFF
TRBV9	TRBJ2-2	CASSGGGQLNTGELFF
TRBV7-9	TRBJ2-2	CASSLVGRNTGELFF
TRBV19	TRBJ1-6	CASSIRSAETNSPLHF
TRBV15	TRBJ1-2	CATSRDLPTGGAYGYTF
TRBV9	TRBJ2-3	CASSGAGTSTDTQYF
TRBV20-1	TRBJ2-5	CSARNQIGPGETQYF
TRBV2	TRBJ1-6	CASRMRTGRNSPLHF
TRBV20-1	TRBJ2-1	CSARDYTGGSYNEQFF
TRBV6-4	TRBJ1-2	CASSDGTKGGYTF
TRBV6-1	TRBJ1-4	CASSPLRSREKLFF
TRBV27	TRBJ1-1	CASSDPLNPGVAFF
TRBV19	TRBJ1-2	CASRGYITYGYTF
TRBV27	TRBJ2-3	CASSSWRNTDTQYF
TRBV3-1	TRBJ2-7	CASSQGMGLEQYF